This T cell receptor (beta chain) was recovered during a study of CD8+ T cells in alopecia areata. Study-wide points: Normal skin's resident alphabeta T cells are sequenced alongside lesional scalp T cells.

Treatment meaning: oral pan-JAK inhibitor, 5-10 mg twice daily. Details on this clone: Antigen: not known.

From germline, CDR1 is MGHDK and CDR2 SYGVNS. V was trimmed by 3 bases and J by 1 base, leaving 6 bases between them. The CDR3 spans 13 residues. The sequencing template was cDNA reverse transcribed from extracted RNA. TCRdb keeps only in-frame clones here, not all; method: immunoSEQ multiplex PCR. Altogether about 180,000 clones are present, about 55% being singletons, with the ten largest covering 9.5% to 14%. This sample comprised CD8+ T cells sorted from blood, obtained at week 24, from a patient treated with tofacitinib. The rearrangement joins TRBV25-1 to TRBJ1-2; D is uncertain. This TCR came from a human donor with alopecia areata. The CDR3 DNA reads TGTGCCAGCAGTGATTTTGATAACTATGGCTACACCTTC. Residues: CASSDFDNYGYTF.